This TCR beta chain was sequenced for a study of T cells expressing NK-cell markers (dated by TCRdb to the early 2020s). Looking at the study overall: Three sorted T-cell subsets (CD3+CD56+NKG2C+, CD3+CD56+NKG2C- and CD3+CD56-NKG2C+) from eight donors had their TCR beta-chain repertoires profiled. Sequencing of the libraries produced 2 x 150 bp reads on Illumina HiSeq 2000/2500, MiSeq or NextSeq. Seven of the eight sequenced donors were HCMV-seropositive and one was HCMV-seronegative. The eight sequenced donors were randomly selected healthy volunteers, three men and five women. General study outcomes and caveats: In a handful of donors, the dominant CD3+CD56+NKG2C+ clonotypes ranked among the top 10 CD8+ clonotypes, making up about 1.0-8% of CD8+ T cells. It remained unclear whether the expanded NKG2C-expressing T cell clones were specific for HCMV antigens. Those dominant clonotypes were again the most abundant among CD3+CD56-NKG2C+ cells in a handful of donors, at roughly 25-60.1%.

Including cysteine and phenylalanine, the CDR3 has 16 amino acids. There is no recorded DNA. Sequencer: Illumina HiSeq 2000. TCR beta cDNA libraries were made by 5'RACE template switching that added a universal primer site and unique molecular identifiers. Priming for cDNA synthesis came from the TCR beta constant segment, and two successive PCR amplification steps followed. The original pipeline was this. MIGEC was used to demultiplex reads and group the reads by UMI, and MiTCR was used to assemble and quantify clonotypes. Only TCR cDNA sequences supported by at least two reads were kept to exclude erroneous sequences. The tcR package was used for downstream repertoire analysis, with clonotypes matched between fractions based on CDR3 nucleotide sequence plus V segment. Antigen specificity was annotated against VDJdb with VDJmatch, allowing one amino acid substitution in CDR3. Each CDR3 protein sequence appears as one entry after TCRdb reprocessed the reads, and no DNA is included. These V and J calls originate from TCRdb's pipeline instead of the authors' own analysis. The sample's clone listing holds about 260,000 distinct CDR3 sequences. The ten largest clones represent about 0.4% of the sample.

To determine HCMV serostatus, a commercial ELISA kit was used to detect HCMV-specific IgG in serum. Ficoll density gradient centrifugation was used to isolate peripheral blood mononuclear cells from blood. Remarks on this clonotype: The target of this receptor is not known.

This chain joins TRBV12-3 or TRBV12-4 to TRBJ2-3. Sequencing used blood T cells: a sorted CD56 or NKG2C T cell subset, CD4+ or CD8+ T cells, or bulk PBMC T cells (not recorded which). The TCR originated in a man between 18 and 29 years old in good health. Donor details come from another sample of the same person, matched by shared clones. Here the CDR3 is given as CASSRTRATGTDTQYF.